One sample yielded the 19 T cell receptor beta chains listed below, sequenced in a study of blood T cell repertoires in COVID-19 (dated by TCRdb to the early 2020s). Libraries came from the immunoSEQ multiplex PCR assay. TCRdb took over this immuneACCESS table, retaining in-frame rearrangements with V and J assigned. Such tables are incomplete; in checked studies, under half of the missing clones stem from an unresolved V gene, and the remainder is unexplained. The sample contains roughly 150,000 clones, over 70% of them found a single time. The top ten constitute over 5% of the sample. The specimen was PBMCs or T cells enriched from blood (not recorded which). These receptors all come from a man between 65 and 85 years old who had been exposed to COVID-19.

The chain is built from TRBV19 and TRBJ2-2, with 7 bases identical to TRBD2. Per germline, CDR1 LNHDA and CDR2 SQIVND (reference sequence). The CDR3 covers 16 residues. V lost 2 bases and J lost 1; bases outside the gene matches: 4. In DNA, the CDR3 is TGTGCCAGTAGTATAACGGCTAGCGGGAACACCGGGGAGCTGTTTTTT. Translation gives CASSITASGNTGELFF.

The chain combines TRBV5-8 with TRBJ2-1; a weak D match, TRBD2 (5 bases). V was pared by 3 bases and J by 0 bases, with 16 bases between. Germline-derived CDR1 and CDR2 are SGHTS and YDEGEE. There are 17 residues in the CDR3. DNA for the CDR3: TGTGCCAGCAGCTCCGACGCGGGTCCGAGCTCCTACAATGAGCAGTTCTTC. Its translation is CASSSDAGPSSYNEQFF.

The chain combines TRBV19 with TRBJ2-1; 10 bases line up with TRBD2. CDR3 size: 16 residues. Germline V gives CDR1 LNHDA, CDR2 SQIVND (reference sequence). Trimming at V came to 5 bases and at J to 3 bases, leaving 7 bases not matched to a gene. DNA for the CDR3: TGTGCCAGTAGTCCCGGACTAGCGGAGAACTACAATGAGCAGTTCTTC. Protein: CASSPGLAENYNEQFF.

The J gene is TRBJ2-3, the V gene TRBV2, with 11 bases aligning to TRBD2. V shed 5 bases and J 2 bases; nucleotides not matched to a gene: 6. The CDR3 is 16 amino acids. Germline CDR1 is SNHLY and CDR2 is FYNNEI. Here the CDR3 reads CASSYRLAGTTDTQYF. CDR3 coding DNA: TGTGCCAGCAGTTATCGACTAGCGGGGACCACAGATACGCAGTATTTT.

On this clone itself: The same CDR3 arises from other DNA sequences in this sample as well. V is TRBV12-3 or TRBV12-4 and J is TRBJ1-2; D is uncertain. Trimming shortened V by 5 bases and J by 4 bases, and 8 bases separated the two germline ends. The CDR3 runs 12 residues. Here the CDR3 DNA reads TGTGCCAGCAGTCAGGACTTCTATGGCTACACCTTC. Its translation is CASSQDFYGYTF.

V usage is TRBV5-5 and J usage is TRBJ2-1; possibly TRBD1 for D (6 bases). CDR1 and CDR2 from the germline V gene are SGHKS and YYEKEE (reference sequence). CDR3 length equals 13 residues. The germline V and J ends were trimmed by 0 bases and 7 bases, with 8 bases remaining between them. In nucleotides, the CDR3 is TGTGCCAGCAGCTTGGCCGGACAGAATGAGCAGTTCTTC. The encoded protein is CASSLAGQNEQFF.

The V gene is TRBV19, the J gene TRBJ1-2; 8 bases are shared with TRBD1. V trimming: 4 bases; J trimming: 5 bases; junction bases outside the gene matches: 15. Looked up from germline, CDR1 is LNHDA and CDR2 is SQIVND (reference sequence). CDR3 size: 17 residues. The CDR3 protein is CASSNPRGPPRRYGYTF. As DNA, the CDR3 is TGTGCCAGTAGTAACCCCAGGGGGCCGCCACGAAGGTATGGCTACACCTTC.

The rearrangement uses TRBV7-8 and TRBJ1-2; the D gene is possibly TRBD1 (5 bases). The V gene's germline CDR1 is SGHVS and CDR2 FQNEAQ. The CDR3 extends over 16 amino acids. V was shortened by 1 base and J by 5 bases, with 17 bases between the two germline ends. CDR3 loop: CASSLGSITGGYGYTF. As DNA, the CDR3 is TGTGCCAGCAGCTTAGGGAGTATAACGGGGGGATATGGCTACACCTTC.

The chain couples TRBV28 to TRBJ2-7, with 10 positions matching TRBD2. Germline V gene data show CDR1 as MDHEN and CDR2 as SYDVKM. J was trimmed by 1 base and V by 7 bases; bases with no gene match: 4. The CDR3 totals 14 residues. CDR3 coding DNA: TGTGCCAGCACCCCGGGACTAGCGTCCTACGAGCAGTACTTC. It encodes CASTPGLASYEQYF. Full variable domain (outside the CDR3, taken from reference TRBV28 and TRBJ2-7): DVKVTQSSRYLVKRTGEKVFLECVQDMDHENMFWYRQDPGLGLRLIYFSYDVKMKEKGDIPEGYSVSREKKERFSLILESASTNQTSMYLCASTPGLASYEQYFGPGTRLTVT.

This chain links TRBV11-2 with TRBJ2-7; D is unclear. The CDR3 has 12 amino acids. Germline assignment: CDR1 SGHAT and CDR2 FQNNGV. With 4 bases removed from V and 0 bases from J, the gap between germline ends came to 4 bases. The CDR3 reads CASSSNSYEQYF. The DNA of the CDR3 is TGTGCCAGCAGCTCAAACTCCTACGAGCAGTACTTC.

This clone was counted between two and nine times. The V and J genes are TRBV7-2 and TRBJ2-1, with 9 bases lining up with TRBD2. V trimming: 1 base; J trimming: 8 bases; junction bases outside the gene matches: 12. Germline CDR1 is SGHTA and CDR2 is FQGNSA. The CDR3 spans 17 residues. The CDR3 DNA reads TGTGCCAGCAGCTTAGTTAGCGGGAGTGGCCGGTGGTATGAGCAGTTCTTC. Translated, it gives CASSLVSGSGRWYEQFF.

The chain couples TRBV7-2 to TRBJ2-7; 7 bases align to TRBD1. V lost 5 bases to trimming and J lost 5 bases; unmatched junction nucleotides: 12. Germline V gene lookup returns CDR1 SGHTA and CDR2 FQGNSA. There are 15 residues in the CDR3. The CDR3 sequence: CASSLGGWGTNEQYF. Written as DNA, the CDR3 is TGTGCCAGCAGCCTAGGGGGCTGGGGAACGAACGAGCAGTACTTC.

This chain joins TRBV27 and TRBJ1-4; 9 positions agree with TRBD1. This CDR3 has 16 residues. Germline assignment: CDR1 MNHEY and CDR2 SMNVEV (reference sequence). V lost 4 bases to trimming and J lost 7 bases; unmatched junction nucleotides: 10. CDR3 loop: CASSSLGTGQGEKLFF. Written as DNA, the CDR3 is TGTGCCAGCAGTTCCCTCGGGACAGGGCAGGGTGAAAAACTGTTTTTT.

In this sample, this clone turned up many times. The chain carries TRBV19 and TRBJ2-2; possibly TRBD2 for D (6 bases). Germline assignment: CDR1 LNHDA and CDR2 SQIVND (reference sequence). The CDR3 runs to 15 residues. Trimming took 5 bases from V and 3 from J, leaving 13 bases between them. CDR3 in DNA: TGTGCCAGTAGTGGAGGGCCATGGGACACCGGGGAGCTGTTTTTT. This gives the protein CASSGGPWDTGELFF.

This sequence joins TRBV15 and TRBJ2-7; 11 nucleotides line up with TRBD1. This CDR3 region has 16 residues. CDR1 is LNHNV and CDR2 is YYDKDF in the germline V gene (reference sequence). V lost 0 bases and J lost 3; bases outside the gene matches: 4. The CDR3 DNA sequence: TGTGCCACCAGCAGAGATGGACAGGGGGCTCGCTACGAGCAGTACTTC. Translation: CATSRDGQGARYEQYF.

This clone was seen only once. The V gene is TRBV9, the J gene TRBJ1-2; 7 nucleotides agree with TRBD1. Germline assignment: CDR1 SGDLS and CDR2 YYNGEE. The CDR3 runs 15 residues. J was trimmed by 3 bases and V by 0 bases; bases with no gene match: 5. The CDR3 DNA is TGTGCCAGCAGCGTAGGTACAGGGGCAGACTATGGCTACACCTTC. Residues: CASSVGTGADYGYTF.

The chain is built from TRBV5-4 and TRBJ1-4; the D gene is possibly TRBD1 (5 bases). CDR1 and CDR2 (germline): SGHNT, YYREEE (reference sequence). The V gene lost 4 bases and the J gene lost 3 bases, with 10 bases spanning the gap. The CDR3 has 14 residues. The CDR3: CASSPSGANEKLFF. The CDR3 DNA follows: TGTGCCAGCAGCCCCTCGGGGGCTAATGAAAAACTGTTTTTT.

This chain uses TRBV6-5 with TRBJ2-7, with D perhaps matching TRBD1 (6 bases). The germline V gene encodes CDR1 MNHEY and CDR2 SVGAGI. The CDR3 covers 15 residues. Trimming stripped 4 bases from V and 2 bases from J, with 15 bases between. The DNA for the CDR3 is TGTGCCAGCAGTTTATCTTCACAGGGCCCCTACGAGCAGTACTTC. Amino acid sequence: CASSLSSQGPYEQYF.

V is TRBV10-3 and J is TRBJ1-5; D is possibly TRBD1 (5 bases). The germline V and J ends were trimmed by 6 bases and 3 bases, with 12 bases remaining between them. The CDR3 is 14 amino acids. CDR1 ENHRY and CDR2 SYGVKD come from the germline V gene. The CDR3 sequence: CAISLRGDNQPQHF. DNA for the CDR3: TGTGCCATCAGCCTTCGGGGGGACAATCAGCCCCAGCATTTT.